The 13 T cell receptor beta chains below all came from one sample that was sequenced in a study of T cell responses to AZD1222 COVID-19 vaccine. Profiling relied on immunoSEQ multiplex PCR, and the TCRdb table lists in-frame clones only, not all of them. The sample carries roughly 150,000 clones, roughly nine tenths recorded once. Sequenced here: peripheral blood, sampled 28 days after the second AZD1222 dose. All receptors derive from an adult who received the AZD1222 COVID-19 vaccine.

The genes are TRBV10-1 and TRBJ2-7; D ambiguous. Trimming stripped 0 bases from V and 2 bases from J, with 11 bases between. Per germline, CDR1 WNHNN and CDR2 SYGVQD (reference sequence). This CDR3 spans 15 amino acids. The CDR3 reads CASSESTPETYEQYF. CDR3 DNA sequence: TGCGCCAGCAGTGAGTCGACGCCAGAAACCTACGAGCAGTACTTC.

This clone was seen only once. The chain combines TRBV6-5 with TRBJ1-1; 7 bases are a match to TRBD1. This CDR3 is 14 amino acids long. The ends lost 5 bases at V and 6 bases at J; junction bases unmatched: 9. Germline V gives CDR1 MNHEY, CDR2 SVGAGI. The CDR3 DNA reads as TGTGCCAGCAGTACCACTACAGGGGTCCCTGAAGCTTTCTTT. Translation: CASSTTTGVPEAFF.

The V and J genes are TRBV6-1 and TRBJ1-5; possible D gene TRBD1, 5 bases. There are 15 residues in the CDR3. CDR1 is MNHNS and CDR2 is SASEGT in the germline V gene. Between the trimmed V and J ends, which lost 3 bases and 6 bases, there was a span of 15 bases. Written as DNA, the CDR3 is TGTGCCAGCAGTGAGTCGGGGGGTTATAGTCAGCCCCAGCATTTT. Amino acids: CASSESGGYSQPQHF.

The V gene is TRBV12-5, the J gene TRBJ2-7, with 10 bases that match TRBD1. V lost 4 bases to trimming and J lost 5 bases; unmatched junction nucleotides: 8. This CDR3 region has 15 residues. Germline CDR1 LGHNT, CDR2 FRNRAP. CDR3 sequence reads: CASGWSTGGLDEQYF. DNA for the CDR3: TGTGCTAGTGGTTGGTCGACAGGGGGCTTGGACGAGCAGTACTTC.

A single count supports this clone. This chain connects TRBV5-1 to TRBJ1-1; unclear D gene. V was cut by 1 base and J by 7 bases, with 14 bases left in between. The CDR3 length is 14 residues. The germline V gene has CDR1 SGHRS and CDR2 YFSETQ. The chain's CDR3 is CASSLTTGVIEAFF. The CDR3 nucleotides are TGCGCCAGCAGCTTGACGACTGGGGTTATTGAAGCTTTCTTT. Supplemented by reference TRBV5-1 and TRBJ1-1, the full variable domain reads KAGVTQTPRYLIKTRGQQVTLSCSPISGHRSVSWYQQTPGQGLQFLFEYFSETQRNKGNFPGRFSGRQFSNSRSEMNVSTLELGDSALYLCASSLTTGVIEAFFGQGTRLTVV.

The V and J genes are TRBV29-1 and TRBJ2-7; 10 bases line up with TRBD2. Germline lookup yields CDR1 SQVTM and CDR2 ANQGSEA. The CDR3 extends over 13 amino acids. The ends lost 6 bases at V and 3 bases at J; junction bases unmatched: 5. The CDR3 DNA is TGCAGCGTCCTCAGCGGGAGGGTCTACGAGCAGTACTTC. It is translated as CSVLSGRVYEQYF.

The chain is built from TRBV6-4 and TRBJ1-5, with unresolved D. CDR1 MRHNA and CDR2 SNTAGT come from the germline V gene. The CDR3 contains 13 residues. V was pared by 3 bases and J by 4 bases, with 7 bases between. The CDR3 region has the DNA TGTGCCAGCAGTGAAGGTTTGAATCAGCCCCAGCATTTT. This codes for CASSEGLNQPQHF.

The chain uses TRBV5-1 and TRBJ1-2; D possibly corresponds to TRBD1 (5 bases). With 0 bases removed from V and 8 bases from J, the gap between germline ends came to 11 bases. The V gene's germline CDR1 is SGHRS and CDR2 YFSETQ. The CDR3 runs to 13 residues. CDR3 in amino acids: CASSLELTEGYTF. CDR3 bases: TGCGCCAGCAGCTTGGAACTGACAGAGGGCTACACCTTC.

This chain connects TRBV6-5 to TRBJ2-7; maybe TRBD2 (6 bases). Germline values: CDR1 MNHEY, CDR2 SVGAGI. The CDR3 contains 14 residues. V was trimmed by 5 bases and J by 4 bases, leaving 15 bases between them. In nucleotides, the CDR3 is TGTGCCAGCAGTAGAGTCGGGGGAATATACGAGCAGTACTTC. Protein: CASSRVGGIYEQYF.

The chain joins TRBV18 to TRBJ1-2; possible D gene TRBD1, 6 bases. This CDR3 has 15 residues. The V end was cut by 4 bases, the J end by 5 bases, with 17 bases between. Germline CDR1 and CDR2: KGHSH and LQKENI. CDR3 coding DNA: TGTGCCAGCTCACGAACGACAGGCGCTATTTATGGCTACACCTTC. Amino acids: CASSRTTGAIYGYTF.

The V call is TRBV3-1 (or the pseudogene TRBV3-2), the J call TRBJ2-7; D not certain. Trimming took 3 bases from V and 4 from J, leaving 7 bases between them. Germline CDR1 LGHDT, CDR2 YNNKEL (reference sequence). The CDR3 totals 12 residues. The CDR3: CASSHDRYEQYF. In DNA, the CDR3 is TGTGCCAGCAGCCACGATAGGTACGAGCAGTACTTC.

The rearrangement links TRBV18 to TRBJ2-1, with TRBD2 matching 8 bases. The ends lost 5 bases at V and 7 bases at J; junction bases unmatched: 16. Germline V gene data show CDR1 as KGHSH and CDR2 as LQKENI. CDR3 size: 17 residues. CDR3 DNA: TGTGCCAGCTCAGCCCCAGGCGGGGGGCTTAGTAGAAATGAGCAGTTCTTC. Amino acid sequence: CASSAPGGGLSRNEQFF.

This clone was recorded a few times. This sequence joins TRBV29-1 and TRBJ1-2; 10 nucleotides align to TRBD1. The ends lost 8 bases at V and 8 bases at J; junction bases unmatched: 5. This CDR3 region has 11 residues. Germline values: CDR1 SQVTM, CDR2 ANQGSEA. The CDR3 loop is CSYDRGQGYTF. CDR3 coding DNA: TGCAGCTATGACAGGGGGCAAGGCTACACCTTC. Full variable domain (rest looked up from reference TRBV29-1 and TRBJ1-2): SAVISQKPSRDICQRGTSLTIQCQVDSQVTMMFWYRQQPGQSLTLIATANQGSEATYESGFVIDKFPISRPNLTFSTLTVSNMSPEDSSIYLCSYDRGQGYTFGSGTRLTVV.